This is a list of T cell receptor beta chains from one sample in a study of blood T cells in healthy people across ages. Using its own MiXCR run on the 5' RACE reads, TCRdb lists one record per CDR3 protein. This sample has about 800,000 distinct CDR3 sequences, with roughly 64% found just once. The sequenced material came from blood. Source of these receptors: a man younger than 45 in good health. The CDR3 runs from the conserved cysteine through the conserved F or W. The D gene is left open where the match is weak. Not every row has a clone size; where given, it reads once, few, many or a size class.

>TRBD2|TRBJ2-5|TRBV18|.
CASSMASGQETQYF
TGTGCCAGCTCAATGGCTAGCGGACAAGAGACCCAGTACTTC
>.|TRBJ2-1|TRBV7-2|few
CASSFRNNEQFF
TGTGCCAGCAGTTTCCGTAACAATGAGCAGTTCTTC
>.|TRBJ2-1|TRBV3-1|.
CASSHASRGYNEQFF
TGTGCCAGCAGCCACGCTAGCAGGGGATACAATGAGCAGTTCTTC
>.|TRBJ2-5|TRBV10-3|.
CAISESRDQETQYF
TGTGCCATCAGTGAGTCGAGGGACCAAGAGACCCAGTACTTC
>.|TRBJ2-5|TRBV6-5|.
CASSYSGEVTQYF
TGTGCCAGCAGTTACTCTGGGGAGGTGACCCAGTACTTC
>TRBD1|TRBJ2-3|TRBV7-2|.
CASRSNTGTGLYF
TGTGCCAGCAGATCTAATACCGGGACAGGGCTGTATTTT
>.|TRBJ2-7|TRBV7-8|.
CASSPRVAEMTYEQYF
TGTGCCAGCAGCCCCCGAGTGGCCGAAATGACCTACGAGCAGTACTTC
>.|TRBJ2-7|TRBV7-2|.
CASIPNSGPYEQYF
TGTGCCAGCATCCCCAATAGCGGCCCCTACGAGCAGTACTTC
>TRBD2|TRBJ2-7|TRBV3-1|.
CASSPEGGGSYEQYF
TGTGCCAGCAGCCCCGAGGGCGGGGGATCCTACGAGCAGTACTTC
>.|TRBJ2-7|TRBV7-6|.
CASSPRMGAYEQYF
TGTGCCAGCAGCCCCCGGATGGGAGCCTACGAGCAGTACTTC
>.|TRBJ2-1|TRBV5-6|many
CASSLTGTANEQFF
TGTGCCAGCAGCTTGACCGGGACTGCCAATGAGCAGTTCTTC